A single T cell receptor (beta chain) is shown here with its context. Its antigen is undetermined. These data come from a study of cytomegalovirus exposure and HLA in healthy donors. Overall study context: Among several hundred genotyped donors, roughly 81% fell in the Caucasian-associated ancestry cluster.

Germline trimming cut 5 bases from V and 2 bases from J; bases unmatched to any gene: 2. This CDR3 is 14 amino acids long. Germline values: CDR1 SGHDT, CDR2 YYEEEE. The donors gave bone marrow, and they were healthy. Findings of the study overall: Accurate HLA-A and HLA-B prediction from TCR beta sequences was reported for most subjects.

With 60 Vbeta and 13 Jbeta primers, the PCR was carried out. Clones were sequenced by immunoSEQ multiplex PCR, and TCRdb holds only the in-frame ones, with some missing. The table shows roughly 150,000 clones, with approximately 83% occurring only once. Material for sequencing was PBMCs. The clonotype originates from a woman in her 40s in good health and CMV-seronegative. This chain links TRBV5-6 with TRBJ2-7; 12 bases are a match to TRBD1. The CDR3 spells CASRGQGAAYEQYF. The CDR3 DNA sequence: TGTGCCAGCAGGGGACAGGGGGCCGCCTACGAGCAGTACTTC.